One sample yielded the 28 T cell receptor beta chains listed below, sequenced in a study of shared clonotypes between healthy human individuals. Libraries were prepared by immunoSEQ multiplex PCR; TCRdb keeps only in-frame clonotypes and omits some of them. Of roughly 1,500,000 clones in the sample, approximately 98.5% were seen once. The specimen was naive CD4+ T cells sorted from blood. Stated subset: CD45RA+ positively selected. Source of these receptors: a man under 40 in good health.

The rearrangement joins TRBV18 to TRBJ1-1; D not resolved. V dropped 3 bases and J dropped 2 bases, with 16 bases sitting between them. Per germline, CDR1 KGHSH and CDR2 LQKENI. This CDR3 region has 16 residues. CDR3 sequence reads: CASSPQELSINTEAFF. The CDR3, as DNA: TGTGCCAGCTCACCCCAGGAGCTCTCGATAAACACTGAAGCTTTCTTT.

This CDR3 is CASSSFGGQRTEAFF. The DNA for the CDR3 is TGTGCCAGCAGTTCATTCGGTGGGCAGAGGACTGAAGCTTTCTTT. The chain links TRBV27 to TRBJ1-1, with D hard to call. Trimming removed 4 bases at V and 5 bases at J, with 17 bases between. CDR1 is MNHEY, CDR2 SMNVEV, per germline (reference sequence). This CDR3 is built from 15 residues.

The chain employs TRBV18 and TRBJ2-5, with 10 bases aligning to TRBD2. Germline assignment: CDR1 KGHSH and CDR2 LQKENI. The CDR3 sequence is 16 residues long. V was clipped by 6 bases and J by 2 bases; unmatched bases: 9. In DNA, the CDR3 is TGTGCCAGCTCCCACGCTAGCGGGAGCGATCAAGAGACCCAGTACTTC. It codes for CASSHASGSDQETQYF.

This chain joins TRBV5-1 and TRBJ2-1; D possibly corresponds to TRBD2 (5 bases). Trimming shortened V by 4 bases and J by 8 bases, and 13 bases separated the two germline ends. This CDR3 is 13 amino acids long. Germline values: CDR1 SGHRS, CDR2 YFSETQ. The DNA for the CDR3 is TGCGCCAGCAGCCCGGACCGGAGGCATGAGCAGTTCTTC. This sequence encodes CASSPDRRHEQFF.

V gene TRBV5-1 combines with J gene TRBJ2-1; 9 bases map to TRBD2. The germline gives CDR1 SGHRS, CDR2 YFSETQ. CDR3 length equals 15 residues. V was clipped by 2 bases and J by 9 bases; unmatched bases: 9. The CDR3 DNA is TGCGCCAGCAGCTTAGATCCGGGACTAGCCGGTGAGCAGTTCTTC. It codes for CASSLDPGLAGEQFF.

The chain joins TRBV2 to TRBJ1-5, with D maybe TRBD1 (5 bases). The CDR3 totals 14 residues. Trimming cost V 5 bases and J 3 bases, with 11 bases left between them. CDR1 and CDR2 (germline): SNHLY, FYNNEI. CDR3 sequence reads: CASSSDSPNQPQHF. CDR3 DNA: TGTGCCAGCAGTTCCGACAGTCCCAATCAGCCCCAGCATTTT.

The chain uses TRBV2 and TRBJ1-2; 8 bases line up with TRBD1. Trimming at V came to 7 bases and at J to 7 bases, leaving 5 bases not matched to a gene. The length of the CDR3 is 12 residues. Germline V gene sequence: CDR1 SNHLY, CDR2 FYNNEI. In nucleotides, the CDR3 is TGTGCCAGCAACTCCGGACAGGGTGGCTACACCTTC. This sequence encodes CASNSGQGGYTF.

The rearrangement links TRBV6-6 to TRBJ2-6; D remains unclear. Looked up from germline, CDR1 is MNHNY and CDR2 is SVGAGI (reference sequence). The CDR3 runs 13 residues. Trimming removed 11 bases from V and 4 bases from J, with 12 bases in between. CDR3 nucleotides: TGTGCCGTCAGCAGGCTCGGGGCCAACGTCCTGACTTTC. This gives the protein CAVSRLGANVLTF.

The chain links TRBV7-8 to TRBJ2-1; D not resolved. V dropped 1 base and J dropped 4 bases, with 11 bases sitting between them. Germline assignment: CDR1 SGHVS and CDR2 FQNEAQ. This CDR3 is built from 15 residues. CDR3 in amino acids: CASSLGRVSYNEQFF. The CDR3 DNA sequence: TGTGCCAGCAGCTTAGGACGCGTTTCTTACAATGAGCAGTTCTTC.

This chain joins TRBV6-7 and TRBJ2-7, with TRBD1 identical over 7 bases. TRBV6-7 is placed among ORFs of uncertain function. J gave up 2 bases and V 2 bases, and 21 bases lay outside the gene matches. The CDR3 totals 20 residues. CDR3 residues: CASSYHFRGRPHYLTYEQYF. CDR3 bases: TGTGCCAGCAGTTACCACTTTAGGGGGCGCCCCCATTATCTGACCTACGAGCAGTACTTC.

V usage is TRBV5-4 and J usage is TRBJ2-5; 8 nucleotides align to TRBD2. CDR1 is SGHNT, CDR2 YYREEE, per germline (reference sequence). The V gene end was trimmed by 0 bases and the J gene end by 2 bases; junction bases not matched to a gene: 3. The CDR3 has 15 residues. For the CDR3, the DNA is TGTGCCAGCAGCTTGGATGGACTAGCACAAGAGACCCAGTACTTC. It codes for CASSLDGLAQETQYF. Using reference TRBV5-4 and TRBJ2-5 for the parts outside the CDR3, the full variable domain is ETGVTQSPTHLIKTRGQQVTLRCSSQSGHNTVSWYQQALGQGPQFIFQYYREEENGRGNFPPRFSGLQFPNYSSELNVNALELDDSALYLCASSLDGLAQETQYFGPGTRLLVL.

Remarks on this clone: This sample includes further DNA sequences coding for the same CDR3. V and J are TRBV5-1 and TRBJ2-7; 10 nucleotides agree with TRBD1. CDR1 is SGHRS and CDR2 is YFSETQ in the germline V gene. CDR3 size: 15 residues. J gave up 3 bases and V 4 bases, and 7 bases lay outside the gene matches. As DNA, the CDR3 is TGCGCCAGCAGCCTAGGTGGGACAGGGGTCTACGAGCAGTACTTC. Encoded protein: CASSLGGTGVYEQYF.

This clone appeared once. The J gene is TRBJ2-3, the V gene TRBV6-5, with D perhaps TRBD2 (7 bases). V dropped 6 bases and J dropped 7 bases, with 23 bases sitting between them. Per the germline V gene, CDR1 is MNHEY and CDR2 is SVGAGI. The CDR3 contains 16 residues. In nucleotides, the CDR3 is TGTGCCAGCAGATACCCTACTGGGGGGGCCCTTTATACGCAGTATTTT. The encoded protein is CASRYPTGGALYTQYF.

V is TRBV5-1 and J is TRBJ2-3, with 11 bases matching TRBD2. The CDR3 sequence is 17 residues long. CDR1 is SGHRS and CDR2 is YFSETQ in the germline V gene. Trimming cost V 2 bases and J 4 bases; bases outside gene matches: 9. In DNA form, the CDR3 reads TGCGCCAGCAGCTTCGGACTAGCGGGCATAGGGGCAGATACGCAGTATTTT. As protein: CASSFGLAGIGADTQYF.

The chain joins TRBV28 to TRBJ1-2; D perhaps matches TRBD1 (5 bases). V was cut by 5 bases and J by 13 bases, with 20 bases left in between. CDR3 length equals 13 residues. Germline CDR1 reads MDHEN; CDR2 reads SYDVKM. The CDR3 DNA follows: TGTGCCAGCAGTGGGGGATATCAGGAGTCGATCACCTTC. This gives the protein CASSGGYQESITF.

Here the CDR3 DNA reads TGCGCCAGCAGCTGGGGGGCCTACGAGCAGTACTTC. It codes for CASSWGAYEQYF. The chain employs TRBV5-1 and TRBJ2-7, with D possibly matching TRBD2 (6 bases). The V end lost 3 bases, the J end lost 2 bases, and 6 bases lay between the germline ends. CDR1 is SGHRS and CDR2 is YFSETQ in the germline V gene. The CDR3 spans 12 residues.

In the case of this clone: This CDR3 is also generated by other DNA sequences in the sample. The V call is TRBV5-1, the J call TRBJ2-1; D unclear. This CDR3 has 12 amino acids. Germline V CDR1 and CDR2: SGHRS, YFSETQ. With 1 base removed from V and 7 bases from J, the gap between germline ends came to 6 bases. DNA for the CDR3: TGCGCCAGCAGCTTGAGAAGGAATGAGCAGTTCTTC. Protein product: CASSLRRNEQFF.

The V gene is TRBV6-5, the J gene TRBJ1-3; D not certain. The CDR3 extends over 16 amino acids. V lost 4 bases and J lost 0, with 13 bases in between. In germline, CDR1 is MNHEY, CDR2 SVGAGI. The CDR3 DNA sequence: TGTGCCAGCAGTTTTCTGGGTAACCCCTCTGGAAACACCATATATTTT. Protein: CASSFLGNPSGNTIYF.

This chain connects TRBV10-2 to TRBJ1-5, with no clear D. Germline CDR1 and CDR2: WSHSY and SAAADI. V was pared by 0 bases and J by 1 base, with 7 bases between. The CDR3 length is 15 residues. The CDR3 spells CASSESWGSNQPQHF. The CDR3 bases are TGCGCCAGCAGTGAGTCCTGGGGAAGCAATCAGCCCCAGCATTTT.

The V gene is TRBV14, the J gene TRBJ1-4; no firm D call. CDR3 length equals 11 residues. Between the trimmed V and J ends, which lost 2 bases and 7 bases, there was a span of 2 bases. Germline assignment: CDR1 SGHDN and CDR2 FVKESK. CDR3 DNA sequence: TGTGCCAGCAGCCAATTTGAAAAACTGTTTTTT. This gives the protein CASSQFEKLFF.

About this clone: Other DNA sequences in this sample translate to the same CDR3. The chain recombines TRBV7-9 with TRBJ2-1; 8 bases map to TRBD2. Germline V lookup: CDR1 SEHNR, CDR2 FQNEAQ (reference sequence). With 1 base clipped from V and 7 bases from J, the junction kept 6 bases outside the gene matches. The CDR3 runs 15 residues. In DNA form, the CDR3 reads TGTGCCAGCAGCTTAGTCGGGTTAGCGGGGAATGAGCAGTTCTTC. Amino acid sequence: CASSLVGLAGNEQFF.

CDR3 sequence: CATRPYPGQHTDTQYF. The CDR3 region has the DNA TGTGCCACCCGTCCCTATCCGGGACAGCACACAGATACGCAGTATTTT. The V and J genes are TRBV27 and TRBJ2-3; 7 nucleotides line up with TRBD1. CDR3 length equals 16 residues. CDR1 and CDR2 (germline): MNHEY, SMNVEV (reference sequence). V was clipped by 10 bases and J by 2 bases; unmatched bases: 15.

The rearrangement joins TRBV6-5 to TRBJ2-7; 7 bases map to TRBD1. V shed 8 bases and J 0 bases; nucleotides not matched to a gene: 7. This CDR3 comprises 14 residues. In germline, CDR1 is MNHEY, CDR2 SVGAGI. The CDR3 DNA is TGTGCCAGCGCACGGGGACAGAGCTCCTACGAGCAGTACTTC. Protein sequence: CASARGQSSYEQYF.

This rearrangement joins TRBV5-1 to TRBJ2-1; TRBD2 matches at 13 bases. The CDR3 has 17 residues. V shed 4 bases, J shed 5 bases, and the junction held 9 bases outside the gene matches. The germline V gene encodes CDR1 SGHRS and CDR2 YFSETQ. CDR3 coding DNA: TGCGCCAGCAGCAAGGGACTAGCGGGACTATTGGACAATGAGCAGTTCTTC. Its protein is CASSKGLAGLLDNEQFF.

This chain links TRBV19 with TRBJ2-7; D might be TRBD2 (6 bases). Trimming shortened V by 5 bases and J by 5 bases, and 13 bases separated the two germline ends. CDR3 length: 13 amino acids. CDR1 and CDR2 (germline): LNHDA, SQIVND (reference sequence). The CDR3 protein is CASSLALGDEQYF. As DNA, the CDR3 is TGTGCCAGTAGTCTAGCGCTCGGGGACGAGCAGTACTTC.

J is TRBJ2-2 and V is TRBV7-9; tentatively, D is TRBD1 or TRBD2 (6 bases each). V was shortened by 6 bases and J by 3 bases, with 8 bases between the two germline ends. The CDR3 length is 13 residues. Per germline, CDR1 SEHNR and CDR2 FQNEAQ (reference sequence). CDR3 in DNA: TGTGCCAGCAGGGGGGGCGACACCGGGGAGCTGTTTTTT. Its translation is CASRGGDTGELFF.

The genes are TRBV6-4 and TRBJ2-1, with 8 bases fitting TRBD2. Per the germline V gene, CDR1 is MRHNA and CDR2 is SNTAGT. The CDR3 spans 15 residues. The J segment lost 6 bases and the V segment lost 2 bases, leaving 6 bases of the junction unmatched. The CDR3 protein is CASSDTGGRINEQFF. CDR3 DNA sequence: TGTGCCAGCAGTGACACAGGCGGGAGGATCAATGAGCAGTTCTTC.

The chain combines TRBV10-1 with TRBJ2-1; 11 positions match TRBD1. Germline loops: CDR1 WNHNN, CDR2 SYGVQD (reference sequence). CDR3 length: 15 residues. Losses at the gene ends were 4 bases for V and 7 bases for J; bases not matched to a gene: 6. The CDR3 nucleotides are TGCGCCAGCAGTGGGACAGGGGGCGCGGGTAATGAGCAGTTCTTC. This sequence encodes CASSGTGGAGNEQFF.